The table lists the clone carrying this T cell receptor beta chain with a few counts. Its cognate antigen is unknown. The sample comes from a study of T and B cells in COVID-19 patients. Study-wide context: Critical illness requiring mechanical ventilation or extracorporeal membrane oxygenation affected about 60% of the 20 active-infection patients. Study conclusions and caveats: At recovery TRB diversity and richness exceeded healthy donors, after highly clonal active COVID-19 repertoires. The recovered cohort had some 2,000 exclusive TCR clusters, including 30 to 40 low generation probability clusters.

V was pared by 6 bases and J by 0 bases, with 1 base of the junction left unmatched. Looked up from germline, CDR1 is MNHNS and CDR2 is SASEGT. This CDR3 contains 14 residues. BIOMED2 TRB-A/B primer pools were used in multiplex TRB PCR. TCRdb redid the calling of the multiplex PCR reads with MiXCR, one entry per CDR3 protein. The profile covers 15,000 to 20,000 distinct CDR3 sequences, with 35% to 40% appearing a single time and approximately 15% taken by the ten largest. Each TRB amplification used roughly 240-550 ng of genomic DNA from blood. The source is a human donor with active COVID-19. Sequences were obtained from blood. The chain employs TRBV6-1 and TRBJ2-3; 9 nucleotides agree with TRBD1. The CDR3 DNA reads as TGTGCCAGCAGAACAGGGGGCAGCACAGATACGCAGTATTTT. Translated, it gives CASRTGGSTDTQYF.